The present T cell receptor (beta chain) was sequenced within a study of shared clonotypes between healthy human individuals. It was at deep level that the assay was run. Profiling relied on immunoSEQ multiplex PCR, and the TCRdb table lists in-frame clones only, not all of them. The repertoire holds 2 million or so clones, with 95% as singletons. The CDR3 is 15 amino acids. Germline assignment: CDR1 SGHAT and CDR2 FQNNGV. The ends lost 0 bases at V and 1 base at J; junction bases unmatched: 1. Overall study results and limits: The study sampled only blood, and tissue repertoires likely differ.

On this clone itself: Its matching antigen is unknown.

The clonotype was recovered from a man aged 18-30 years in good health. The chain has TRBV11-2 and TRBJ2-3; 7 bases match TRBD1. Material: naive CD4+ T cells sorted from blood. The sample's subset: CD45RA+ positively selected. The CDR3 DNA follows: TGTGCCAGCAGCTTAGACGGACAGGGCACAGATACGCAGTATTTT. It codes for CASSLDGQGTDTQYF. The entire variable domain, with the rest obtained from reference TRBV11-2 and TRBJ2-3, is as follows: EAGVAQSPRYKIIEKRQSVAFWCNPISGHATLYWYQQILGQGPKLLIQFQNNGVVDDSQLPKDRFSAERLKGVDSTLKIQPAKLEDSAVYLCASSLDGQGTDTQYFGPGTRLTVL.